Listed below are T cell receptor beta chains from one sample, sequenced in a study of glioma-infiltrating T cells after dendritic cell vaccination. Profiling relied on immunoSEQ multiplex PCR, and the TCRdb table lists in-frame clones only, not all of them. The sample contains about 82,000 clones, roughly 90% of which appear only once. The sample was blood, taken before dendritic cell vaccination. Source of these receptors: a human donor with glioblastoma. Each CDR3 is given with its conserved first and last residue. A D gene is named only where the DNA matches it firmly. The listing skips clone size in some rows; elsewhere it reads once, few, many or a size class.

TRBD2	.	TRBV28	TRBJ2-1	CASTRTSGDYNEQFF	TGTGCCAGCACCCGGACTAGCGGAGATTACAATGAGCAGTTCTTC
TRBD1	few	TRBV29-1	TRBJ2-5	CSGSTGQETQYF	TGCAGCGGTTCGACAGGGCAAGAGACCCAGTACTTC
TRBD2	.	TRBV11-1	TRBJ2-3	CASSSLAGETDTQYF	TGTGCCAGCAGCTCCTTAGCGGGGGAGACAGATACGCAGTATTTT
.	.	TRBV5-1	TRBJ2-7	CASSLPGDEQYF	TGCGCCAGCAGCTTACCAGGGGACGAGCAGTACTTC
.	.	TRBV6-6	TRBJ2-1	CASRRGGESSHNEQFF	TGTGCCAGCAGAAGGGGGGGGGAGTCCTCGCACAATGAGCAGTTCTTC
.	.	TRBV7-8	TRBJ2-1	CASSRLVRSEQFF	TGTGCCAGCAGTCGACTCGTCCGGTCGGAGCAGTTCTTC
.	.	TRBV5-6	TRBJ2-2	CASSLFRRGTGELFF	TGTGCCAGCAGCTTATTTCGAAGGGGCACCGGGGAGCTGTTTTTT
TRBD2	.	TRBV5-4	TRBJ2-5	CASRLAGVQETQYF	TGTGCCAGCAGACTAGCGGGGGTGCAAGAGACCCAGTACTTC
TRBD1	.	TRBV5-6	TRBJ2-2	CASSAGTGFLGGELFF	TGTGCCAGCAGCGCCGGGACAGGGTTCTTAGGCGGGGAGCTGTTTTTT
.	.	TRBV9	TRBJ2-2	CASSVGGEPNTGELFF	TGTGCCAGCAGCGTAGGCGGCGAGCCGAACACCGGGGAGCTGTTTTTT
TRBD2	.	TRBV11-1	TRBJ2-2	CASSLWRSSGGNTGELFF	TGTGCCAGCAGCTTGTGGAGGTCTAGCGGGGGGAACACCGGGGAGCTGTTTTTT
TRBD2	.	TRBV7-8	TRBJ2-1	CASSQTSGSNEQFF	TGTGCCAGCAGCCAGACTAGCGGGAGCAATGAGCAGTTCTTC
TRBD1	.	TRBV7-6	TRBJ2-7	CASSLGFGQGPFYEQYF	TGTGCCAGCAGCTTAGGCTTCGGACAGGGGCCTTTCTACGAGCAGTACTTC
.	few	TRBV4-2	TRBJ1-1	CASSQDFWALNTEAFF	TGTGCCAGCAGCCAAGATTTTTGGGCCCTGAACACTGAAGCTTTCTTT
TRBD1	.	TRBV2	TRBJ1-1	CASTGTGEITEAFF	TGTGCCAGCACCGGGACAGGTGAAATCACTGAAGCTTTCTTT
.	.	TRBV19	TRBJ1-5	CASSIQGYRPQHF	TGTGCCAGTAGTATACAGGGCTATCGGCCCCAGCATTTT
TRBD1	.	TRBV5-1	TRBJ2-2	CASSLGGEVGTGELFF	TGCGCCAGCAGCTTAGGGGGCGAAGTCGGCACCGGGGAGCTGTTTTTT
TRBD2	.	TRBV9	TRBJ2-2	CASSPIGTSSGELFF	TGTGCCAGCAGCCCCATTGGGACTAGTTCCGGGGAGCTGTTTTTT
TRBD1	.	TRBV5-5	TRBJ2-7	CASSTTVGQGYEQYF	TGTGCCAGCAGTACCACGGTGGGACAGGGGTACGAGCAGTACTTC
TRBD1	once	TRBV4-1	TRBJ2-2	CASSLTGTGRAGELFF	TGCGCCAGCAGCCTTACCGGGACAGGGAGGGCCGGGGAGCTGTTTTTT
TRBD2	.	TRBV9	TRBJ2-1	CASSSGTSGTKQFF	TGTGCCAGCAGCTCCGGGACTAGCGGAACCAAACAGTTCTTC
TRBD2	.	TRBV6-5	TRBJ2-3	CASSLSSGADTQYF	TGTGCCAGCAGTCTTTCGAGCGGGGCAGATACGCAGTATTTT
TRBD2	.	TRBV7-9	TRBJ2-3	CASSPIAGKRADTQYF	TGTGCCAGCAGCCCGATAGCGGGGAAAAGGGCAGATACGCAGTATTTT
TRBD1	.	TRBV6-5	TRBJ1-1	CASSPKDRRNTEAFF	TGTGCCAGCAGTCCAAAGGACAGGCGGAACACTGAAGCTTTCTTT
.	.	TRBV7-9	TRBJ2-1	CASSLGAVSYNEQFF	TGTGCCAGCAGCTTAGGAGCGGTATCGTACAATGAGCAGTTCTTC
.	few	TRBV15	TRBJ2-7	CATSRDGGEQYF	TGTGCCACCAGCAGAGATGGGGGGGAGCAGTACTTC
TRBD1	.	TRBV5-6	TRBJ2-2	CASSTRQGTFLNTGELFF	TGTGCCAGCAGCACGAGACAGGGGACTTTTCTGAACACCGGGGAGCTGTTTTTT
.	.	TRBV15	TRBJ2-2	CATSRPQTGELFF	TGTGCCACCAGCAGACCCCAAACCGGGGAGCTGTTTTTT
.	.	TRBV11-2	TRBJ1-6	CASSLGQRNSPLHF	TGTGCCAGCAGCCTCGGACAGAGAAATTCACCCCTCCACTTT
.	.	TRBV28	TRBJ2-7	CASSSRLNEQYF	TGTGCCAGCAGTTCCAGACTGAACGAGCAGTACTTC
TRBD1	.	TRBV28	TRBJ1-6	CASSFGTGNSPLHF	TGTGCCAGCAGTTTCGGGACAGGTAATTCACCCCTCCACTTT
.	.	TRBV4-2	TRBJ2-3	CASSQEIGRTDTQYF	TGTGCCAGCAGCCAAGAAATAGGGAGAACAGATACGCAGTATTTT
.	.	TRBV5-1	TRBJ1-1	CASSPGLNRNTEAFF	TGCGCCAGCAGCCCGGGACTCAATAGGAACACTGAAGCTTTCTTT
.	once	TRBV6-4	TRBJ2-3	CASSDESGGSTDTQYF	TGTGCCAGCAGTGACGAGTCGGGGGGCTCCACAGATACGCAGTATTTT
.	once	TRBV5-4	TRBJ2-5	CASSYGETQYF	TGTGCCAGCAGTTACGGAGAGACCCAGTACTTC
.	.	TRBV18	TRBJ2-3	CASSPINQGTTDTQYF	TGTGCCAGCTCACCAATAAACCAGGGGACCACAGATACGCAGTATTTT
TRBD2	.	TRBV11-3	TRBJ2-3	CASSYKWGGLAGSADTQYF	TGTGCCAGCAGCTATAAATGGGGGGGACTAGCGGGAAGTGCAGATACGCAGTATTTT
TRBD2	few	TRBV28	TRBJ2-7	CASSLRTSGGYEQYF	TGTGCCAGCAGTCTGAGAACTAGCGGGGGCTACGAGCAGTACTTC
.	.	TRBV5-4	TRBJ1-2	CASSLTAGANYGYTF	TGTGCCAGCAGCTTGACGGCAGGGGCTAACTATGGCTACACCTTC
.	.	TRBV18	TRBJ2-7	CASSPSGSAYEQYF	TGTGCCAGCTCACCGTCTGGGAGTGCCTACGAGCAGTACTTC
TRBD1	few	TRBV14	TRBJ1-6	CASSQGPGQYNSPLHF	TGTGCCAGCAGCCAAGGGCCGGGACAGTATAATTCACCCCTCCACTTT
.	.	TRBV1	TRBJ2-2	CTSSQERKGLAGAAAGELFF	TGCACCAGCAGCCAAGAACGAAAGGGACTAGCGGGAGCGGCAGCCGGGGAGCTGTTTTTT
.	.	TRBV5-4	TRBJ1-1	CASSPGTRGGNTEAFF	TGTGCCAGCAGCCCAGGGACAAGAGGTGGGAACACTGAAGCTTTCTTT
TRBD2	.	TRBV6-5	TRBJ2-7	CASSRWGRDDEQYF	TGTGCCAGCAGCCGGTGGGGGAGGGACGACGAGCAGTACTTC
.	once	TRBV14	TRBJ2-4	CASNQGEANIQYF	TGTGCCAGCAATCAGGGGGAGGCAAACATTCAGTACTTC
TRBD1	.	TRBV6-1	TRBJ2-7	CASSVPGTGVYEQYF	TGTGCCAGCAGTGTTCCCGGGACAGGGGTCTACGAGCAGTACTTC
.	.	TRBV30	TRBJ2-5	CAWRGAALQETQYF	TGTGCCTGGAGAGGCGCGGCCCTCCAAGAGACCCAGTACTTC
TRBD2	.	TRBV4-2	TRBJ2-3	CASSQGIAGTRDTQYF	TGTGCCAGCAGCCAGGGAATAGCGGGGACCCGCGATACGCAGTATTTT
TRBD2	.	TRBV7-2	TRBJ2-7	CASSLVGTSGREIHYEQYF	TGTGCCAGCAGCTTAGTCGGGACTAGCGGGAGGGAAATCCATTACGAGCAGTACTTC
TRBD1	.	TRBV7-6	TRBJ2-7	CASSLVPRQGHHEQYF	TGTGCCAGCAGCTTAGTACCGAGACAGGGTCACCACGAGCAGTACTTC
TRBD2	.	TRBV6-1	TRBJ2-2	CASSPGGDSGELFF	TGTGCCAGCAGCCCCGGGGGGGACTCCGGGGAGCTGTTTTTT
TRBD1	.	TRBV10-1	TRBJ2-1	CASSTLRDRVENEQFF	TGCGCCAGCAGTACCCTCCGGGACAGGGTGGAGAATGAGCAGTTCTTC
TRBD1	.	TRBV19	TRBJ1-4	CASSAGTGANEKLFF	TGTGCCAGTAGTGCAGGGACAGGGGCTAATGAAAAACTGTTTTTT
.	.	TRBV7-2	TRBJ1-1	CASSPHDLTEAFF	TGTGCCAGCAGCCCACACGATCTCACTGAAGCTTTCTTT
.	few	TRBV4-2	TRBJ2-3	CASSQETSSSTDTQYF	TGTGCCAGCAGCCAAGAAACTAGCAGTAGCACAGATACGCAGTATTTT
.	.	TRBV5-1	TRBJ2-3	CASSLGDRDSDTQYF	TGCGCCAGCAGCTTGGGTGACAGGGACTCAGATACGCAGTATTTT
.	once	TRBV7-8	TRBJ1-4	CASSAGQDTEKLFF	TGTGCCAGCAGCGCGGGGCAGGACACCGAAAAACTGTTTTTT